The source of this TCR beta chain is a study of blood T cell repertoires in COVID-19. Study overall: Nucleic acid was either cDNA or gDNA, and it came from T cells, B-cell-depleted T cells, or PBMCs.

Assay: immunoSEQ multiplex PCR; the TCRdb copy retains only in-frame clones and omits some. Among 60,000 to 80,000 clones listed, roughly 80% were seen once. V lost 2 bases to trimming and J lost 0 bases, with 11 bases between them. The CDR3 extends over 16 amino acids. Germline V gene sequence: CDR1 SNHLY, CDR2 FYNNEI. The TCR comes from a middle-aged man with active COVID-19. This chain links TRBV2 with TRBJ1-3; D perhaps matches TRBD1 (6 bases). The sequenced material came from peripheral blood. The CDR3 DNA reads TGTGCCAGCAGTGAACATAGGGACAACTCTGGAAACACCATATATTTT. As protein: CASSEHRDNSGNTIYF.